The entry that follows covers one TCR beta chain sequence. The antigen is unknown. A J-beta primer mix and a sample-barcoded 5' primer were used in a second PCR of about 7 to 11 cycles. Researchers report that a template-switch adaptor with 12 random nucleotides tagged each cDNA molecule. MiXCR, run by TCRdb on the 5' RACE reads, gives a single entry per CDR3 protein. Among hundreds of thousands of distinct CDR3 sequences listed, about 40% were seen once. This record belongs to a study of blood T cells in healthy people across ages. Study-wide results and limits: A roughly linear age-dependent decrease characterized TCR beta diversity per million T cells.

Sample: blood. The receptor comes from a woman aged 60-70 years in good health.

CDR3 protein: CASSTSGGVSGELFF. DNA for the CDR3: TGTGCCAGCAGCACAAGCGGGGGGGTATCCGGGGAGCTGTTTTTT. The gene calls are TRBV9 and TRBJ2-2; 10 bases are shared with TRBD2. The germline V gene has CDR1 SGDLS and CDR2 YYNGEE. V was clipped by 4 bases and J by 6 bases; unmatched bases: 6. The CDR3 runs 15 residues.